This T cell receptor (beta chain) appears in the sequencing data of a study of CD8 T cells in Susac syndrome. Reverse transcription of about 0.5 to 1 ug RNA used random hexamers. The CDR3 of TCR beta was amplified by immunoSEQ multiplex PCR across 54 Vbeta and 13 Jbeta. TCRdb re-derived calls from the immunoSEQ multiplex PCR reads in MiXCR, one entry per CDR3 protein. The sample has around 180,000 distinct CDR3 sequences, 85% to 95% seen once. Blood CD8+ and CD4+ T cells underwent high-throughput TCR beta sequencing. CD8+ and CD4+ T cells were negatively isolated; TEMRA cells were FACS-enriched. General observations from the study: By the study's own acknowledgment, its TCR sequencing and HLA analysis included relatively few individuals.

Germline V gene sequence: CDR1 LNHDA, CDR2 SQIVND (reference sequence). V was trimmed by 5 bases and J by 4 bases, leaving 15 bases between them. CDR3 length: 14 amino acids. Note on this clonotype: Its cognate antigen is unknown.

The rearrangement links TRBV19 to TRBJ2-7, with a possible D match to TRBD1 (7 bases). Sequenced material: CD8+ T cells from PBMCs. This TCR came from a human donor with multiple sclerosis. The CDR3 DNA follows: TGTGCCAGTAGTGCGGGACAGTTGGGATACGAGCAGTACTTC. Protein: CASSAGQLGYEQYF.